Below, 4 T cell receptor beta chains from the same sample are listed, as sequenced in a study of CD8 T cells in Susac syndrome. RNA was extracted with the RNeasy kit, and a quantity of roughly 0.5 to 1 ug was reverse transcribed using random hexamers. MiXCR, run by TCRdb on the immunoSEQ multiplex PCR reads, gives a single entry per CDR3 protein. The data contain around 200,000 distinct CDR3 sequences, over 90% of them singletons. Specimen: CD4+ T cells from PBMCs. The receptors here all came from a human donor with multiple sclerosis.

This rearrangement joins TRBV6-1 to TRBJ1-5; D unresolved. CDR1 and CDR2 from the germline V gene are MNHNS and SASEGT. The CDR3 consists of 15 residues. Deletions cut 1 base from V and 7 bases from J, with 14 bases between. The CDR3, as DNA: TGTGCCAGCAGTGAAGTCTGGGGAGAGGGACAGCCCCAGCATTTT. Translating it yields CASSEVWGEGQPQHF.

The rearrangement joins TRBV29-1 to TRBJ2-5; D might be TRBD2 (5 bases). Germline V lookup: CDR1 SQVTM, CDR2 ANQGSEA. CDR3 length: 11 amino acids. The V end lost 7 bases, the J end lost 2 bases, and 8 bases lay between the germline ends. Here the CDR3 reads CSAREQETQYF. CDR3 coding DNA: TGCAGCGCGAGGGAGCAAGAGACCCAGTACTTC.

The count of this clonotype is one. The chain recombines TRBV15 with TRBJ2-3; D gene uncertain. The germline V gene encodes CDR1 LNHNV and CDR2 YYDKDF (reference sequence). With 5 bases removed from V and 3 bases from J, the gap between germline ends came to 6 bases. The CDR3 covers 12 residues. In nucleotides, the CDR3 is TGTGCCACCAGCCTACAGACAGATACGCAGTATTTT. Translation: CATSLQTDTQYF.

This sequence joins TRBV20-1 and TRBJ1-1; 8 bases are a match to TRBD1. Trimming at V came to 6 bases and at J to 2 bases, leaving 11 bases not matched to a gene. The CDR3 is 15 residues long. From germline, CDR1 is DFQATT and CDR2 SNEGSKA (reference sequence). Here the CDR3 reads CSAYIPGTGNTEAFF. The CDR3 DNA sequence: TGCAGTGCCTATATCCCCGGGACAGGCAACACTGAAGCTTTCTTT.